Listed below are T cell receptor beta chains from one sample, sequenced in a study of cytomegalovirus exposure and HLA in healthy donors. TCRdb's copy holds only in-frame clones and misses some; the assay was immunoSEQ multiplex PCR. The data show under 110,000 clones, approximately 70% seen once. Sequenced material: PBMCs. These receptors originate from a boy aged 5-17 years in good health and CMV-seronegative. Each CDR3 is given with its conserved first and last residue. The D gene is left open where the match is weak. Clone size, where shown, is once, few, many, or a class for clones that have expanded.

D,size,V,J,DNA,CDR3
-,-,TRBV13,TRBJ1-1,TGTGCCAGCAGCATCCCCGGCACTGAAGCTTTCTTT,CASSIPGTEAFF
-,-,TRBV2,TRBJ1-5,TGTGCCAGCAGTCCAACAGGTTATAGCAATCAGCCCCAGCATTTT,CASSPTGYSNQPQHF
-,-,TRBV28,TRBJ1-2,TGTGCCAGCAGCCCAGGGGTATCAGGCTACACCTTC,CASSPGVSGYTF
-,-,TRBV28,TRBJ1-6,TGTGCCAGCAGTGTCGGCGGCTCGGTCTATAATTCACCCCTCCACTTT,CASSVGGSVYNSPLHF
-,-,TRBV5-1,TRBJ2-5,TGCGCCAGCAGCTTGGGGAGAGGACAAGAGACCCAGTACTTC,CASSLGRGQETQYF
TRBD1,-,TRBV7-3,TRBJ2-1,TGTGCCAGCAGCTTGACGGACAGGGGGAGGAATGAGCAGTTCTTC,CASSLTDRGRNEQFF
TRBD1,-,TRBV5-1,TRBJ1-2,TGCGCCAGCAGCCCGGACAGGGGAATCGGTCTAGTCTATGGCTACACCTTC,CASSPDRGIGLVYGYTF
TRBD1,-,TRBV18,TRBJ1-4,TGTGCCAGCTCACCTTTACCATCGACAGGGGAGCTGCATGTGGCTAATGAAAAACTGTTTTTT,CASSPLPSTGELHVANEKLFF
TRBD2,few,TRBV4-1,TRBJ2-3,TGCGCCAGCAGTTCTTGGGAGGGAACGGCAGATACGCAGTATTTT,CASSSWEGTADTQYF
-,-,TRBV6-5,TRBJ2-1,TGTGCCAGCAGTTACTCGGGACTCAGCTACAATGAGCAGTTCTTC,CASSYSGLSYNEQFF
-,-,TRBV9,TRBJ2-2,TGTGCCAGCAGCGTGGGGCGATGGGGCTTCACCGGGGAGCTGTTTTTT,CASSVGRWGFTGELFF
-,few,TRBV6-4,TRBJ1-2,TGTGCCAGCAGTGGCCAGGGTGGCTATGGCTACACCTTC,CASSGQGGYGYTF
-,-,TRBV28,TRBJ2-4,TGTGCCAGCAGTTTAGGCTGGTCAGATGCAGCCAAAAACATTCAGTACTTC,CASSLGWSDAAKNIQYF
-,-,TRBV6-5,TRBJ2-1,TGTGCCAGCAGGACTTTCGGAGGTGAGCAGTTCTTC,CASRTFGGEQFF
-,-,TRBV7-9,TRBJ2-5,TGTGCCAGCAGCAGACAGGGAGGAGAGACCCAGTACTTC,CASSRQGGETQYF
TRBD1,-,TRBV28,TRBJ2-5,TGTGCCAGCACTGAACCCGGGACAGGGATGGGACGGTACTTC,CASTEPGTGMGRYF
TRBD1,-,TRBV11-3,TRBJ2-7,TGTGCCAGCCGGGACAGGAAATCCTACGAGCAGTACTTC,CASRDRKSYEQYF
-,-,TRBV6-6,TRBJ2-7,TGTGCCAGCTCAAACCCCCCCCTAGCAATAACCTACGAGCAGTACTTC,CASSNPPLAITYEQYF
-,few,TRBV5-1,TRBJ1-4,TGCGCCAGCAGCTTGGGCGCGGCTAATGAAAAACTGTTTTTT,CASSLGAANEKLFF
-,-,TRBV2,TRBJ2-2,TGTGCCGGGCGGGCGACCGGGGAGCTGTTTTTT,CAGRATGELFF
-,-,TRBV28,TRBJ2-2,TGTGCCAGCAGTCTGCGGACCGGGGAGCTGTTTTTT,CASSLRTGELFF
TRBD1,-,TRBV2,TRBJ1-2,TGTGCCAGCAGTGGGGACAGGTTGATCGGTGAGGGCTACACCTTC,CASSGDRLIGEGYTF
TRBD1,-,TRBV5-1,TRBJ1-2,TGCGCCAGCAGCGACCCCCGGACAGGGTATGGCTACACCTTC,CASSDPRTGYGYTF
-,few,TRBV5-5,TRBJ1-1,TGTGCCAGCAGCTTTGGCAAGAACACTGAAGCTTTCTTT,CASSFGKNTEAFF
TRBD1,-,TRBV6-5,TRBJ1-1,TGTGCCAGCAGTTACGGGACAGGGGCTACGAACACTGAAGCTTTCTTT,CASSYGTGATNTEAFF
-,-,TRBV10-3,TRBJ1-1,TGTGCCATCAGTGAGTCGCGTTCGAACACTGAAGCTTTCTTT,CAISESRSNTEAFF
-,once,TRBV19,TRBJ1-2,TGTGCCAGTAGTATAGATGGGGCCGACAGCCCTACCTTCTATGGCTACACCTTC,CASSIDGADSPTFYGYTF
TRBD2,few,TRBV28,TRBJ2-7,TGTGCCAGCAGTTTACCCCTCCTAGCGGGCAAGGAGCAGTACTTC,CASSLPLLAGKEQYF
-,-,TRBV5-5,TRBJ2-7,TGTGCCAGCAGCTTGGGACCTTGGAGCTCCTACGAGCAGTACTTC,CASSLGPWSSYEQYF
-,few,TRBV5-6,TRBJ1-5,TGTGCCAGCACCATCACCGGGACACTTCATAGCAATCAGCCCCAGCATTTT,CASTITGTLHSNQPQHF
TRBD1,-,TRBV11-2,TRBJ1-2,TGTGCCAGCAGCACCAACAGGGGGTATGGCTATGGCTACACCTTC,CASSTNRGYGYGYTF
-,-,TRBV13,TRBJ1-6,TGTGCCAGCAGCTTAAAGTTGGTTGGGAGCTCCTATAATTCACCCCTCCACTTT,CASSLKLVGSSYNSPLHF
-,-,TRBV6-1,TRBJ1-2,TGTGCCAGCAGCACTACCACCTATGGCTACACCTTC,CASSTTTYGYTF